Below, one TCR beta chain is given with its context. There is no known antigen for this receptor. Qualities for individual bases were not recorded, and no much larger clone is one base off. This specimen's time point label, per the study, means: tumor resected at nephrectomy. This sample's treatment or condition label indicates: 15 Gy SBRT to primary tumor, nephrectomy 4 weeks later. Samples were obtained from a clinical trial, in which 15 Gy stereotactic body radiation therapy was delivered to primary renal cell carcinomas and nephrectomy was performed 4 weeks later. Renal cell carcinoma with clear cell pathology was present in all patients. Tumors were mechanically dissociated, digested with collagenase/hyaluronidase at 37 °C, processed in gentleMACS C tubes, and stored in liquid nitrogen. The QIAamp DNA Blood Mini Kit (Qiagen) was used to prepare genomic DNA for TCR sequencing. Samples were included in the analyses only if all quality control checks were passed.

This sample is part of a study of radiation and T cells in renal cell carcinoma (TCRdb year 2020). Background for the entire study: A total of under 60 samples underwent TCR beta sequencing, made up of approximately 26 tumors and some 27 peripheral blood samples. Across all 55 or so samples, several million unique CDR3 nucleotide sequences, encoding 2 million to 3 million unique CDR3 amino acid sequences, were identified. Overall results and qualifications from the work: Because the trial had a single-armed design, the trial could not examine how radiation dose or scheduling affected the TCR repertoire. Irradiated tumors contained more dominant CDR3 motifs, and these motifs occupied a larger share of the repertoire than in control tumors. Top tumor clonotypes rose in blood from baseline to 2 weeks post-radiation, then contracted by 4 weeks, suggesting transient expansion of tumor-resident clones. Compared with controls, irradiated tumors had higher TCR clonality, as the top 100 clonotypes made up an average of approximately 54% of the repertoire, versus approximately 43% in nephrectomy-only tumors. Because pretreatment tumor biopsies were not available, the baseline intratumoral presence of clonotypes could not be determined. Because only small tumor regions of roughly 1 g were available, the study did not capture intratumoral heterogeneity.

The CDR3 has 17 amino acids, counting the end cysteine and phenylalanine. Only the CDR3 portion is preserved as DNA: 51 bases, with reading frame beginning at the first base. The junction shows trimming of 8 bases on V and 1 base on J, plus 18 bases between the germline ends. As encoded in the germline V gene, CDR1 is KGHSH while CDR2 is LQKENI. TCR beta libraries were generated from genomic DNA with the immunoSEQ kit, following the manufacturer's recommendations. For library preparation, a first multiplex PCR was performed with proprietary primers, followed by a second PCR in which unique barcodes were added, and bead cleanups were performed after each round. Each sample batch included a kit-provided positive control reaction and a negative control reaction. The final libraries were assessed on an Agilent 4200 TapeStation D1000 ScreenTape, pooled by volume, and quantified by qPCR. Sequencing was performed on an Illumina NextSeq500 using a MidOutput 150-cycle cartridge, with 156 Read1 cycles, 15 Index1 cycles, and the kit custom primers. The pooled library was loaded at 0.85 to 1 pM, with a 20% PhiX control spiked in. The authors processed their data as follows. Vendor-processed data were analyzed in R, and a clonotype was defined as all T cells sharing the same CDR3 nucleotide sequence. For clone abundance analyses, frequencies were normalized to the 10,000 most abundant clones in each sample. Before analysis, public T cell clones were removed, and these numbered fewer than five per sample on average. The dominant motif analysis was done with ImmunoMap using the PAM10 matrix, a gap penalty of 30, and a homology threshold of 0.3, and motifs with a cumulative frequency of at least 0.01 were considered dominant. An abundance difference of at least 32-fold between compartments was the criterion for calling clonotypes tumor-enriched or baseline blood-enriched. Similarity between tumor and blood repertoires was quantified using the Baroni-Urbani and Buser coefficient, and groups were compared with two-tailed Wilcoxon tests in R. Not all clones reach the TCRdb copy of this immuneACCESS table, which keeps in-frame sequences only. Checked studies attribute under half of the gap to unresolved V genes and leave the rest unexplained. V, J and clone size are taken as reported in that table, and D and trimming were inferred from the DNA itself. Present in this sample are roughly 9,000 clones, around 50% of which were seen just once. Around 21% of the sample is in the top ten clones.

The clonotype comes from a man aged 55 to 70 with renal cell carcinoma. The input for sequencing was tumor tissue, taken from a patient whose treatment included radiotherapy and nephrectomy. The V and J segments used are TRBV18 and TRBJ2-6; perhaps TRBD1 is the D gene, with 5 bases matching. The CDR3 region has the sequence CASKYRFPFSGANVLTF. The sequenced DNA: TGTGCCAGCAAATACAGGTTCCCCTTTTCTGGGGCCAACGTCCTGACTTTC.